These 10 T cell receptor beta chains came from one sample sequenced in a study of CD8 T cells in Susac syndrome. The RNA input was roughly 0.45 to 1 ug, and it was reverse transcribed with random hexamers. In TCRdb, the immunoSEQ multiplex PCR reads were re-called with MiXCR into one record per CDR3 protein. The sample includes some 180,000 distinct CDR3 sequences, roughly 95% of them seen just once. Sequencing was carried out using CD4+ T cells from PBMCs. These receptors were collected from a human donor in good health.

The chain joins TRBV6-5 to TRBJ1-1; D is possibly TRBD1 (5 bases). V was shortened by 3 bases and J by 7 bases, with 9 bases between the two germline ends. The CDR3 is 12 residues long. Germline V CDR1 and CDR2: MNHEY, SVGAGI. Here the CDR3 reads CASSYGGVEAFF. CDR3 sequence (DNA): TGTGCCAGCAGTTATGGGGGTGTTGAAGCTTTCTTT.

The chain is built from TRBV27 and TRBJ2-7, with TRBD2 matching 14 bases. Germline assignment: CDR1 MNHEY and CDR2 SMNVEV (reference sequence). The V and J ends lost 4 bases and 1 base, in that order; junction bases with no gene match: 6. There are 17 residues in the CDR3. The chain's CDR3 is CASSWTSGGSRSYEQYF. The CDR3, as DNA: TGTGCCAGCAGTTGGACTAGCGGGGGGTCTCGTTCCTACGAGCAGTACTTC.

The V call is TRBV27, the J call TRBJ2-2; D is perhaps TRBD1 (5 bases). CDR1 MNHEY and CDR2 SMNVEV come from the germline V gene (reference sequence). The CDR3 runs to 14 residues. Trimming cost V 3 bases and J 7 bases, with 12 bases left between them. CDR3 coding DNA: TGTGCCAGCAGTTTTGCAGGGATGGTCGGGGAGCTGTTTTTT. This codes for CASSFAGMVGELFF.

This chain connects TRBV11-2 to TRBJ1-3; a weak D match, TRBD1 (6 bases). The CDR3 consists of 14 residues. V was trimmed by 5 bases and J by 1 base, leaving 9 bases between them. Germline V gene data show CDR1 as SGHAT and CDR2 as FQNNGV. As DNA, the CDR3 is TGTGCCAGCAGCGAACAGGGATCTGGAAACACCATATATTTT. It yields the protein CASSEQGSGNTIYF.

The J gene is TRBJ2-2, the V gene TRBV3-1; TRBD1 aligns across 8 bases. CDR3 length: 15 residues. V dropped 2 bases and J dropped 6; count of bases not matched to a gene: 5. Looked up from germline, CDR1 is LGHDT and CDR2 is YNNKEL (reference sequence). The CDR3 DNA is TGTGCCAGCAGCCAACCACTCAGGGGGCCCGGGGAGCTGTTTTTT. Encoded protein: CASSQPLRGPGELFF.

The CDR3 region is CASSWDEYNEQFF. CDR3 DNA sequence: TGTGCCAGCAGCTGGGACGAGTACAATGAGCAGTTCTTC. V usage is TRBV7-7 and J usage is TRBJ2-1, with D possibly called TRBD1 or TRBD2 (5 bases each). The CDR3 is 13 amino acids. Germline V CDR1 and CDR2: SSHAT, FNYEAQ (reference sequence). V gave up 4 bases and J gave up 4 bases, with 8 bases separating them.

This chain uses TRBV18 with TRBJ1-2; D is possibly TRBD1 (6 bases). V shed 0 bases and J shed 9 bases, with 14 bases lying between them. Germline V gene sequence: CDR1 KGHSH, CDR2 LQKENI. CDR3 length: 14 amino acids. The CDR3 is CASSPPRDTLRYTF. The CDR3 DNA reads TGTGCCAGCTCACCACCCCGGGACACCCTTCGCTACACCTTC.

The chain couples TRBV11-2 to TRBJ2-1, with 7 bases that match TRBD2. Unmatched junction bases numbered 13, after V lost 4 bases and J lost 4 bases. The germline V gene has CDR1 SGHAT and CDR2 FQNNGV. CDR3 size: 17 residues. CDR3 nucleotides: TGTGCCAGCAGCTCCCCCTTTCTAGCGGACTTATACAATGAGCAGTTCTTC. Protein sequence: CASSSPFLADLYNEQFF.

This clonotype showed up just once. This CDR3 reads CAWAPQGPNNQPQHF. In DNA, the CDR3 is TGTGCCTGGGCGCCCCAGGGACCCAACAATCAGCCCCAGCATTTT. V and J are TRBV30 and TRBJ1-5; TRBD1 might be the D (5 bases). The length of the CDR3 is 15 residues. Trimming cost V 5 bases and J 3 bases, with 17 bases left between them. The germline gives CDR1 GTSNPN, CDR2 SVGIG (reference sequence).

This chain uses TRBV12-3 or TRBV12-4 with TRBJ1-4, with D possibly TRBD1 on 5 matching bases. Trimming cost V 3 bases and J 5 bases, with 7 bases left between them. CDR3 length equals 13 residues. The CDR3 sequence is CASSFRGNEKLFF. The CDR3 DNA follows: TGTGCCAGCAGTTTTAGGGGCAATGAAAAACTGTTTTTT.